Each of the 16 T cell receptor beta chains below was sequenced from the same sample in a study of shared clonotypes between healthy human individuals. Naive CD8 cells comprised CD45RO-negative, CCR7-positively selected cells, excluding terminally differentiated effector memory CD45RA+ cells. The protocol was immunoSEQ multiplex PCR, while the TCRdb copy is restricted to in-frame clones and leaves out a portion. The sample has approximately 810,000 clones, 80% to 95% seen once; the top ten hold around 24%. Material for sequencing was naive CD8+ T cells sorted from blood. The receptors shown here come from a man aged 25 to 45 in good health.

The V gene is TRBV6-6, the J gene TRBJ2-7, with D maybe TRBD1 (6 bases). The CDR3 is made up of 14 amino acids. V lost 5 bases and J 2 bases, leaving 13 bases between the germline ends. CDR1 is MNHNY and CDR2 is SVGAGI in the germline V gene (reference sequence). CDR3 region: CASSRDTSAYEQYF. The CDR3 DNA follows: TGTGCCAGCAGTCGGGACACCTCGGCCTACGAGCAGTACTTC.

The chain recombines TRBV30 with TRBJ1-1; TRBD1 is a possible D gene (6 bases). CDR1 and CDR2 (germline): GTSNPN, SVGIG (reference sequence). This CDR3 is built from 12 residues. V was cut by 3 bases and J by 1 base, with 6 bases left in between. CDR3 protein: CAWRQGNTEAFF. Written as DNA, the CDR3 is TGTGCCTGGAGACAGGGGAACACTGAAGCTTTCTTT.

The V gene is TRBV27, the J gene TRBJ2-5; possible D gene TRBD2, 6 bases. This CDR3 spans 13 amino acids. With 9 bases removed from V and 0 bases from J, the gap between germline ends came to 11 bases. The germline V gene has CDR1 MNHEY and CDR2 SMNVEV (reference sequence). CDR3 sequence: CASNSGNQETQYF. The DNA of the CDR3 is TGTGCCAGTAATAGCGGAAACCAAGAGACCCAGTACTTC.

The chain uses TRBV7-2 and TRBJ2-1; a possible D gene is TRBD2 (5 bases). This CDR3 has 16 residues. Germline lookup yields CDR1 SGHTA and CDR2 FQGNSA. Trimming stripped 1 base from V and 0 bases from J, with 10 bases between. DNA of the CDR3: TGTGCCAGCAGCTTAGTACTAGGGAGCTCCTACAATGAGCAGTTCTTC. Residues: CASSLVLGSSYNEQFF.

This rearrangement joins TRBV7-9 to TRBJ2-1; D not resolved. The CDR3 spans 11 residues. The V gene lost 1 base and the J gene lost 9 bases, with 4 bases spanning the gap. Looked up from germline, CDR1 is SEHNR and CDR2 is FQNEAQ (reference sequence). CDR3 DNA: TGTGCCAGCAGCTTAGGGGCTGAGCAGTTCTTC. This encodes CASSLGAEQFF.

The genes are TRBV2 and TRBJ2-3; 11 bases are shared with TRBD2. CDR1 is SNHLY, CDR2 FYNNEI, per germline. The junction had 5 bases not matched to a gene; V was cut back by 1 base and J by 2 bases. This CDR3 has 17 residues. The CDR3 region has the DNA TGTGCCAGCAGTGAAGGCCTAGCGGGAGGACCCACAGATACGCAGTATTTT. It translates to CASSEGLAGGPTDTQYF.

The chain has TRBV7-2 and TRBJ2-7, with 9 bases identical to TRBD1. The trim removed 2 bases at V and 6 bases at J, leaving 11 bases unmatched. The germline gives CDR1 SGHTA, CDR2 FQGNSA. This CDR3 is built from 16 residues. The CDR3 DNA reads as TGTGCCAGCAGCTTAATTTGGCCGGGACAGGGAGGCGAGCAGTACTTC. Its protein product is CASSLIWPGQGGEQYF.

This clone was counted once. The chain carries TRBV11-2 and TRBJ2-1; 13 positions match TRBD2. This CDR3 contains 16 residues. With V trimmed by 1 base and J by 6 bases, 3 bases remained unmatched. Germline values: CDR1 SGHAT, CDR2 FQNNGV. CDR3 sequence reads: CASSLVGLAGANEQFF. The DNA of the CDR3 is TGTGCCAGCAGCTTAGTTGGACTAGCGGGAGCCAATGAGCAGTTCTTC.

The chain employs TRBV5-1 and TRBJ2-5; 10 bases are a match to TRBD2. J was trimmed by 4 bases and V by 0 bases; bases with no gene match: 6. This CDR3 is built from 16 residues. From germline, CDR1 is SGHRS and CDR2 YFSETQ. The CDR3 nucleotides are TGCGCCAGCAGCTTGGAGCCTAGCGGGAGATTAGAGACCCAGTACTTC. It codes for CASSLEPSGRLETQYF.

Here the CDR3 DNA reads TGCGCCAGCAGCCCCGAAGGGGGGGCGTTTATCGACGTCTTAGAGAATGAGCAGTTCTTC. It encodes CASSPEGGAFIDVLENEQFF. This rearrangement joins TRBV5-1 to TRBJ2-1, with D perhaps matching TRBD2 (7 bases). CDR3 length: 20 amino acids. Trimming shortened V by 4 bases and J by 7 bases, and 33 bases separated the two germline ends. Germline V gives CDR1 SGHRS, CDR2 YFSETQ.

V is TRBV7-9 and J is TRBJ1-4; no definite D call. Germline assignment: CDR1 SEHNR and CDR2 FQNEAQ (reference sequence). V shed 5 bases and J shed 4 bases, with 17 bases lying between them. The CDR3 covers 16 residues. The CDR3 sequence is CASSVLDRNSNEKLFF. For the CDR3, the DNA is TGTGCCAGCAGCGTTCTCGACCGCAACAGTAATGAAAAACTGTTTTTT.

The V gene is TRBV11-2, the J gene TRBJ2-4; TRBD2 might be the D (6 bases). The germline V gene has CDR1 SGHAT and CDR2 FQNNGV. Between the trimmed V and J ends, which lost 4 bases and 5 bases, there was a span of 12 bases. This CDR3 is built from 14 residues. CDR3 sequence reads: CASSSWTIENIQYF. CDR3 DNA: TGTGCCAGCAGCTCCTGGACTATAGAAAACATTCAGTACTTC.

This clone has a single count. The V call is TRBV7-3, the J call TRBJ2-1; D is possibly TRBD1 (6 bases). Trimming shortened V by 5 bases and J by 4 bases, and 12 bases separated the two germline ends. This CDR3 spans 14 amino acids. Germline V gives CDR1 SGHTA, CDR2 FQGTGA. In nucleotides, the CDR3 is TGTGCCAGCAGCCCGGACAGAGATTACAATGAGCAGTTCTTC. Its protein product is CASSPDRDYNEQFF.

This clone was detected only once. The chain carries TRBV5-8 and TRBJ2-7; D ambiguous. V was trimmed by 4 bases and J by 3 bases, leaving 8 bases between them. The germline gives CDR1 SGHTS, CDR2 YDEGEE. CDR3 length: 12 residues. CDR3 sequence (DNA): TGTGCCAGCAGCCCCGCAAACTACGAGCAGTACTTC. Its translation is CASSPANYEQYF.

This chain joins TRBV10-3 and TRBJ2-1; 7 bases line up with TRBD2. The CDR3 has 15 amino acids. Per the germline V gene, CDR1 is ENHRY and CDR2 is SYGVKD. Germline trimming cut 6 bases from V and 5 bases from J; bases unmatched to any gene: 10. In DNA, the CDR3 is TGTGCCATCAGGGGAGTTAGCGGGCTTAACAATGAGCAGTTCTTC. Translating gives CAIRGVSGLNNEQFF.

The chain employs TRBV29-1 and TRBJ2-1; the D gene is possibly TRBD1 (6 bases). Germline CDR1 SQVTM, CDR2 ANQGSEA. V was trimmed by 6 bases and J by 7 bases, leaving 22 bases between them. The CDR3 loop spans 15 amino acids. CDR3 coding DNA: TGCAGCGTACACGGGGAACAGGGCCAGGAAAATGAGCAGTTCTTC. Amino acids: CSVHGEQGQENEQFF.